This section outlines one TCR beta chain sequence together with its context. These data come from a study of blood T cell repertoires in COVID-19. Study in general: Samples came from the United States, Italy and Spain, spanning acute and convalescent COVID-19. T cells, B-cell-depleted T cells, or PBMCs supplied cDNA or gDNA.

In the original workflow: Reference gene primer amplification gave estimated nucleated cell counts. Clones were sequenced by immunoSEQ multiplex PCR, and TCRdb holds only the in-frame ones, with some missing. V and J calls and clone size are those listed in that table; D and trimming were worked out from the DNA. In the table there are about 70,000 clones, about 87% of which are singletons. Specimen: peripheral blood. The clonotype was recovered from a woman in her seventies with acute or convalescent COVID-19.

The CDR3 region is CASGPRSGVKYF. CDR3 coding DNA: TGTGCCAGCGGACCCCGCTCCGGGGTTAAGTACTTC. This sequence joins TRBV28 and TRBJ2-7; D is perhaps TRBD2 (5 bases). V lost 8 bases to trimming and J lost 11 bases, with 19 bases between them. The CDR3 is 12 amino acids. Per the germline V gene, CDR1 is MDHEN and CDR2 is SYDVKM. Full variable domain (outside the CDR3, taken from reference TRBV28 and TRBJ2-7): DVKVTQSSRYLVKRTGEKVFLECVQDMDHENMFWYRQDPGLGLRLIYFSYDVKMKEKGDIPEGYSVSREKKERFSLILESASTNQTSMYLCASGPRSGVKYFGPGTRLTVT.